Below are 15 T cell receptor beta chains sequenced from a single sample in a study of cytomegalovirus exposure and HLA in healthy donors. PCR used 60 Vbeta primers and 13 Jbeta primers. Repertoires were generated with immunoSEQ multiplex PCR, while TCRdb's copy carries only in-frame clones and drops some. This sample's clone table lists 130,000 to 150,000 clones. The sample was PBMCs. The receptor source for this set is a male donor in good health and CMV-seronegative.

CDR3 sequence reads: CASTSLLADAYNEQFF. Written as DNA, the CDR3 is TGTGCCAGCACCTCGTTACTAGCGGACGCCTACAATGAGCAGTTCTTC. V usage is TRBV6-6 and J usage is TRBJ2-1; the match to TRBD2 covers 8 bases. The CDR3 is 16 amino acids. Germline-derived CDR1 and CDR2 are MNHNY and SVGAGI (reference sequence). Losses at the gene ends were 7 bases for V and 2 bases for J; bases not matched to a gene: 10.

This chain connects TRBV7-3 to TRBJ2-3; 13 bases are a match to TRBD2. Per the germline V gene, CDR1 is SGHTA and CDR2 is FQGTGA. The CDR3 has 16 residues. V dropped 5 bases and J dropped 4; count of bases not matched to a gene: 6. The CDR3 here is CASSPLAGGRADTQYF. CDR3 in DNA: TGTGCCAGCAGCCCACTAGCGGGGGGGCGGGCAGATACGCAGTATTTT.

The chain recombines TRBV4-1 with TRBJ2-5; the D gene is possibly TRBD2 (6 bases). CDR3 size: 15 residues. V was pared by 1 base and J by 2 bases, with 11 bases between. CDR1 and CDR2 from the germline V gene are MGHRA and YSYEKL. The CDR3 nucleotides read TGCGCCAGCAGCCAAGGCCTTGGGGGGCAAGAGACCCAGTACTTC. Translation gives CASSQGLGGQETQYF.

CDR3 amino acids: CASSQVTQTPNTEAFF. The CDR3 nucleotides are TGTGCCAGCAGCCAAGTAACACAGACCCCCAACACTGAAGCTTTCTTT. The rearrangement links TRBV4-2 to TRBJ1-1; D unresolved. V lost 1 base and J lost 2, with 14 bases in between. CDR1 is LGHNA, CDR2 YNFKEQ, per germline. CDR3 length equals 16 residues.

The J gene is TRBJ2-7, the V gene TRBV6-5, with D maybe TRBD2 (5 bases). The CDR3 has 11 residues. Germline assignment: CDR1 MNHEY and CDR2 SVGAGI. Trimming took off 11 bases at V and 4 bases at J, with 12 bases between the two ends. For the CDR3, the DNA is TGTGCCGTAACCGGCGGGTACGAGCAGTACTTC. It yields the protein CAVTGGYEQYF.

The chain recombines TRBV15 with TRBJ2-7; possibly TRBD2 for D (6 bases). V dropped 0 bases and J dropped 6 bases, with 15 bases sitting between them. The germline V gene has CDR1 LNHNV and CDR2 YYDKDF (reference sequence). The length of the CDR3 is 15 residues. The CDR3 is CATSRDTLGGREQYF. The CDR3, as DNA: TGTGCCACCAGCAGAGATACCTTGGGGGGTCGCGAGCAGTACTTC. Full variable domain (rest looked up from reference TRBV15 and TRBJ2-7): DAMVIQNPRYQVTQFGKPVTLSCSQTLNHNVMYWYQQKSSQAPKLLFHYYDKDFNNEADTPDNFQSRRPNTSFCFLDIRSPGLGDTAMYLCATSRDTLGGREQYFGPGTRLTVT.

This sequence joins TRBV5-1 and TRBJ1-1; 7 positions match TRBD1. This CDR3 has 14 residues. The germline gives CDR1 SGHRS, CDR2 YFSETQ. J gave up 4 bases and V 2 bases, and 5 bases lay outside the gene matches. CDR3 nucleotide sequence: TGCGCCAGCAGCTTTACACAGGGGCGCACTGAAGCTTTCTTT. This encodes CASSFTQGRTEAFF.

V gene TRBV6-5 combines with J gene TRBJ2-7, with TRBD2 matching 10 bases. This CDR3 comprises 15 residues. Germline V CDR1 and CDR2: MNHEY, SVGAGI. V shed 2 bases and J 3 bases; nucleotides not matched to a gene: 4. Written as DNA, the CDR3 is TGTGCCAGCAGTTACACCCGGACTAGCGGCTACGAGCAGTACTTC. Amino acids: CASSYTRTSGYEQYF.

The chain employs TRBV4-1 and TRBJ2-1, with D perhaps TRBD2 (6 bases). The ends were cut back, 0 bases at V and 9 bases at J, with 18 bases in the middle. The germline V gene encodes CDR1 MGHRA and CDR2 YSYEKL. The CDR3 totals 16 residues. CDR3 sequence reads: CASSQETADYQSEQFF. The DNA for the CDR3 is TGCGCCAGCAGCCAAGAAACGGCGGACTACCAGTCTGAGCAGTTCTTC.

This chain uses TRBV5-1 with TRBJ2-3; 9 bases fit TRBD2. The J segment lost 5 bases and the V segment lost 4 bases, leaving 11 bases of the junction unmatched. Germline assignment: CDR1 SGHRS and CDR2 YFSETQ. This CDR3 spans 16 amino acids. The CDR3 sequence: CASSPRLAEMGDTQYF. The CDR3 nucleotides are TGCGCCAGCAGCCCTAGACTAGCGGAGATGGGAGATACGCAGTATTTT.

This chain joins TRBV28 and TRBJ2-5; D may be TRBD2 (7 bases). The germline V gene has CDR1 MDHEN and CDR2 SYDVKM. The CDR3 runs 13 residues. Trimming took off 7 bases at V and 6 bases at J, with 15 bases between the two ends. The CDR3 spells CASKVAGAKTQYF. CDR3 in DNA: TGTGCCAGCAAAGTGGCGGGGGCGAAGACCCAGTACTTC.

The V call is TRBV18, the J call TRBJ1-2; D not certain. The CDR3 contains 15 residues. Trimming took off 3 bases at V and 2 bases at J, with 13 bases between the two ends. CDR1 and CDR2 from the germline V gene are KGHSH and LQKENI. Here the CDR3 reads CASSPYRVPNYGYTF. The DNA of the CDR3 is TGTGCCAGCTCACCGTACAGAGTTCCGAACTATGGCTACACCTTC.

V usage is TRBV7-6 and J usage is TRBJ2-1, with D maybe TRBD2 (5 bases). The V gene lost 1 base and the J gene lost 10 bases, with 17 bases spanning the gap. From germline, CDR1 is SGHVS and CDR2 FNYEAQ. The CDR3 covers 15 residues. The CDR3 DNA is TGTGCCAGCAGCTTAGTATCATTGGGAGAATGGGAGCAGTTCTTC. Residues: CASSLVSLGEWEQFF.

This chain connects TRBV25-1 to TRBJ1-6; 7 bases map to TRBD1. Germline V gene data show CDR1 as MGHDK and CDR2 as SYGVNS. CDR3 length: 12 amino acids. V lost 7 bases and J lost 7; bases outside the gene matches: 1. In DNA, the CDR3 is TGTGCCAGCAACAGGGGCAATTCACCCCTCCACTTT. Translated: CASNRGNSPLHF.

In DNA form, the CDR3 reads TGTGCCAGCACCACAGGGGCGGATCCCCTCCACTTT. As protein: CASTTGADPLHF. V and J are TRBV6-5 and TRBJ1-6; 7 positions match TRBD1. After removal of 7 bases from V and 13 bases from J, the junction contained 7 bases not matched to a gene. In germline, CDR1 is MNHEY, CDR2 SVGAGI. The CDR3 spans 12 residues.